Sequencing of this T cell receptor beta chain was carried out in a study of cytomegalovirus exposure and HLA in healthy donors. As to this clone: What it recognizes is unknown.

Whole-study results and caveats: Earlier findings revealed that most TCR beta V segments proved productive either about 87% or about 30% of the time. A later analysis found TCR association rates differed by HLA locus, highest for DRB1 and lowest for HLA-C. More clonal expansion characterized HLA-associated TCR beta chains than equally common others in a later analysis. In a later analysis, a missense DCLRE1C variant was linked to TCR beta V- and J-gene trimming.

Both 60 Vbeta primers and 13 Jbeta primers went into the PCR. The protocol was immunoSEQ multiplex PCR, while the TCRdb copy is restricted to in-frame clones and leaves out a portion. The top ten hold approximately 6% of the sample, which has approximately 120,000 clones, around 84% seen once. The CDR3 spans 14 residues. Germline values: CDR1 LNHDA, CDR2 SQIVND (reference sequence). Deletions cut 6 bases from V and 4 bases from J, with 15 bases between. The chain employs TRBV19 and TRBJ1-2; possibly TRBD1 for D (5 bases). What was sequenced was PBMCs. The TCR originated in a woman in her thirties or forties in good health and CMV-seronegative. The CDR3 region has the DNA TGTGCCAGTAGAACAGGTTACCCTGGCTATGGCTACACCTTC. It encodes CASRTGYPGYGYTF.